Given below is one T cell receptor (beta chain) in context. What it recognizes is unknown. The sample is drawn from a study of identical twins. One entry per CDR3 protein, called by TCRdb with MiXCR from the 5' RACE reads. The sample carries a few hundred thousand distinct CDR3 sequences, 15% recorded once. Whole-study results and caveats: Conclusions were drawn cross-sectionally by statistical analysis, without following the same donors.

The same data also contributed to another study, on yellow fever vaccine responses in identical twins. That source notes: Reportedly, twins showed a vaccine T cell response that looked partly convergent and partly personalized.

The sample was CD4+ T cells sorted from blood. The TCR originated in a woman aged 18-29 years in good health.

CDR3 nucleotide sequence: TGTGCCATCAGTGAAGGACAGGGGGTCACTGAAGCTTTCTTT. This sequence encodes CAISEGQGVTEAFF. The V call is TRBV10-3, the J call TRBJ1-1, with TRBD1 matching 10 bases. The CDR3 consists of 14 residues. Germline loops: CDR1 ENHRY, CDR2 SYGVKD. V dropped 3 bases and J dropped 4; count of bases not matched to a gene: 2.